The T cell receptor (beta chain) under discussion was sequenced for a study of long-term antiretroviral therapy in people with HIV. A v3.0 immunoSEQ assay was performed at survey level. Repertoires were generated with immunoSEQ multiplex PCR, while TCRdb's copy carries only in-frame clones and drops some. The table has some 31,000 clones, approximately 95% seen once; the top ten hold roughly 8%. This CDR3 has 13 residues. CDR1 is PRHDT, CDR2 FYEKMQ, per germline (reference sequence). Trimming took 5 bases from V and 3 from J, leaving 10 bases between them. The source was unsorted PBMCs, collected 5.3 years after starting antiretroviral therapy. The receptor was derived from a young man with HIV. This chain joins TRBV13 and TRBJ2-5; D is possibly TRBD2 (5 bases). For the CDR3, the DNA is TGTGCCAGCAGCCGGACGGAGGAAGAGACCCAGTACTTC. Amino acids: CASSRTEEETQYF. The full variable domain, in which reference TRBV13 and TRBJ2-5 provide the parts outside the CDR3, is AAGVIQSPRHLIKEKRETATLKCYPIPRHDTVYWYQQGPGQDPQFLISFYEKMQSDKGSIPDRFSAQQFSDYHSELNMSSLELGDSALYFCASSRTEEETQYFGPGTRLLVL.